This entry features one T cell receptor (beta chain) sequence. Antigen unknown. CDR3 length equals 14 residues. Looked up from germline, CDR1 is MDHEN and CDR2 is SYDVKM. TCRdb processed the 5' RACE reads again and assigns one entry to each CDR3 protein, with no DNA. This sample's table reports about 160,000 distinct CDR3 sequences. The record originates from a study of monozygotic twins with inflammatory bowel disease. General study findings and limits: Support was absent for any single strong signal or clonotype linked to IBD. Comparison of concordant versus discordant twins revealed no difference in repertoire similarity, possibly due to limited power.

Per donor, over 2 ml of blood was collected and frozen. Sequencing used blood. This receptor was taken from a human donor with ulcerative colitis or Crohn's disease, or a healthy co-twin of an affected twin (not recorded which). V gene TRBV28 combines with J gene TRBJ2-7. CDR3 protein: CASSLSRALHEQYF.